This T cell receptor (beta chain) was captured in a study of tumor-infiltrating lymphocytes in oesophageal squamous cell carcinoma. Germline loops: CDR1 SGHVS, CDR2 FQNEAQ. The CDR3 spans 12 residues. The germline V and J ends were trimmed by 6 bases and 2 bases, with 8 bases remaining between them. TCRdb re-derived calls from the PCR reads in MiXCR, one entry per CDR3 protein. The sample contains 10,000 or so distinct CDR3 sequences, over 55% of which appear only once. In its sample, this clonotype was seen many times. Specimen: esophageal tumor tissue. The chain is built from TRBV7-8 and TRBJ2-7, with D maybe TRBD1 (5 bases). The TCR comes from a female donor with esophageal squamous cell carcinoma. The CDR3 reads CASRTGPYEQYF. CDR3 bases: TGTGCCAGCAGAACAGGACCCTACGAGCAGTACTTC. The full variable domain, with the rest looked up from reference TRBV7-8 and TRBJ2-7, is GAGVSQSPRYKVAKRGQDVALRCDPISGHVSLFWYQQALGQGPEFLTYFQNEAQLDKSGLPSDRFFAERPEGSVSTLKIQRTQQEDSAVYLCASRTGPYEQYFGPGTRLTVT.